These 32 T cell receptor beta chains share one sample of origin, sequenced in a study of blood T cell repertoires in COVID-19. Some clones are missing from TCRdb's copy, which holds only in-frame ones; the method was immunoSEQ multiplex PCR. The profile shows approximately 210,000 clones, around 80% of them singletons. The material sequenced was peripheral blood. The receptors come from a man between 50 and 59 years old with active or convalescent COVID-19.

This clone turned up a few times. Here the CDR3 reads CASSQEDSLDSHGYTF. In nucleotides, the CDR3 is TGCGCCAGCAGCCAAGAGGACAGTCTCGATTCTCATGGCTACACCTTC. The rearrangement links TRBV4-3 to TRBJ1-2; tentatively, D is TRBD1 (6 bases). The CDR3 runs 16 residues. The germline gives CDR1 LGHNA, CDR2 YSLEER. V shed 0 bases and J shed 6 bases, with 17 bases lying between them.

CDR3 sequence (DNA): TGTGCCAGCAGTGAAAAAGCTAGCGGCTCCTACGAGCAGTACTTC. Translating it yields CASSEKASGSYEQYF. This chain links TRBV6-1 with TRBJ2-7, with 7 positions matching TRBD2. Unmatched junction bases numbered 4, after V lost 2 bases and J lost 0 bases. This CDR3 is built from 15 residues. Germline V gives CDR1 MNHNS, CDR2 SASEGT.

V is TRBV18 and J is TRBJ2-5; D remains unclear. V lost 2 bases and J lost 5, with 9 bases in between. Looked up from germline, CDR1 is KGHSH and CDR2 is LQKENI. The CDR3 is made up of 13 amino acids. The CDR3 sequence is CASSPNLEETQYF. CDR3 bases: TGTGCCAGCTCACCAAACCTGGAGGAGACCCAGTACTTC.

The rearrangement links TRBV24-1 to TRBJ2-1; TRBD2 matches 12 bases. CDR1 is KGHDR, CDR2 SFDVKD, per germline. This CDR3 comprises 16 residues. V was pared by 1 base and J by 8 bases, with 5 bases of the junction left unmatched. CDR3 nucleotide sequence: TGTGCCACCAGTGATTTCGGACTAGCGGGAACCCATGAGCAGTTCTTC. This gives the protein CATSDFGLAGTHEQFF.

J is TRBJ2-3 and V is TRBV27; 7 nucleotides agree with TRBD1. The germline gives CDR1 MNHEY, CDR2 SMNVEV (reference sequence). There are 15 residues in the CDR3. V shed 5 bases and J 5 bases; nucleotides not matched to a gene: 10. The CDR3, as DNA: TGTGCCAGCAGTCACTCGACAGGGAGTGGAGATACGCAGTATTTT. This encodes CASSHSTGSGDTQYF.

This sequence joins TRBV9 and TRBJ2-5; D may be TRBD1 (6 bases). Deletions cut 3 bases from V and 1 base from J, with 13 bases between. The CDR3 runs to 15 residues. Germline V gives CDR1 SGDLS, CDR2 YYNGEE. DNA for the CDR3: TGTGCCAGCAGCGCATACTTAGGGGGCCAAGAGACCCAGTACTTC. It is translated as CASSAYLGGQETQYF.

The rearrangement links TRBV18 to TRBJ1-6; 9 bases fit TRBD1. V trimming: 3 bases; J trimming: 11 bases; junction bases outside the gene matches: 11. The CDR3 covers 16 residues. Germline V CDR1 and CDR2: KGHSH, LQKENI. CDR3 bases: TGTGCCAGCTCACCCCAGGACAGGGGCCATGTTACACCCCTCCACTTT. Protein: CASSPQDRGHVTPLHF.

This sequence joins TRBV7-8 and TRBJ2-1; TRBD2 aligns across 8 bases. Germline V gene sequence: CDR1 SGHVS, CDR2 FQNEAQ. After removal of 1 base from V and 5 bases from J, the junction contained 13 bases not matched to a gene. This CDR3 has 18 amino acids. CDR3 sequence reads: CASSLVHGRAGADNEQFF. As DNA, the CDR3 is TGTGCCAGCAGCTTAGTCCATGGAAGAGCGGGGGCCGACAATGAGCAGTTCTTC.

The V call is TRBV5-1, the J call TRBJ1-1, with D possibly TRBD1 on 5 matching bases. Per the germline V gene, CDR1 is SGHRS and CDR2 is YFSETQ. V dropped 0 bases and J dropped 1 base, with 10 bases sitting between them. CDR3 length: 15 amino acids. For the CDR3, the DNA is TGCGCCAGCAGCTTGGAGGCCAGGGAGAACACTGAAGCTTTCTTT. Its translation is CASSLEARENTEAFF.

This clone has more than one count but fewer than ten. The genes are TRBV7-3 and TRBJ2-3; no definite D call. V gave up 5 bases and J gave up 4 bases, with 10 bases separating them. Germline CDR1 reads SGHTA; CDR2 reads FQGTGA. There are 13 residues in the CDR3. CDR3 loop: CASSPNEADTQYF. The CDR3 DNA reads TGTGCCAGCAGCCCCAACGAGGCAGATACGCAGTATTTT.

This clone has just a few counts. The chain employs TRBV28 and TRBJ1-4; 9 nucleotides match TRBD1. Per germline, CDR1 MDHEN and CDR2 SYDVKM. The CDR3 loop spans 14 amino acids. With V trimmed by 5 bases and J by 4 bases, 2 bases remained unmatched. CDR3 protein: CASSPGQGNEKLFF. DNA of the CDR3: TGTGCCAGCAGTCCGGGACAGGGTAATGAAAAACTGTTTTTT. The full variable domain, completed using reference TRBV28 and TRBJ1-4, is DVKVTQSSRYLVKRTGEKVFLECVQDMDHENMFWYRQDPGLGLRLIYFSYDVKMKEKGDIPEGYSVSREKKERFSLILESASTNQTSMYLCASSPGQGNEKLFFGSGTQLSVL.

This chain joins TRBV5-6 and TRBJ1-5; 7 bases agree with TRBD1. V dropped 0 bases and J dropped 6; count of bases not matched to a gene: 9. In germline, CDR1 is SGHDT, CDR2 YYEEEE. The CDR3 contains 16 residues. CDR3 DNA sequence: TGTGCCAGCAGCTTGGAAAGGGGGCGAAGAGGTCAGCCCCAGCATTTT. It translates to CASSLERGRRGQPQHF. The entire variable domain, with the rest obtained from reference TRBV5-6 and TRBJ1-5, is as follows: DAGVTQSPTHLIKTRGQQVTLRCSPKSGHDTVSWYQQALGQGPQFIFQYYEEEERQRGNFPDRFSGHQFPNYSSELNVNALLLGDSALYLCASSLERGRRGQPQHFGDGTRLSIL.

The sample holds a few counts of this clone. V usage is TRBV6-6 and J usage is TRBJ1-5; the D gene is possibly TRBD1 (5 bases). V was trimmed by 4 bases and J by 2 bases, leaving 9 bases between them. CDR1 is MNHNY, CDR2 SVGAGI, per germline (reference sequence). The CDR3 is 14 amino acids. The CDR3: CASSSTRGNQPQHF. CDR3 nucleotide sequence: TGTGCCAGCAGTTCCACCAGGGGCAATCAGCCCCAGCATTTT.

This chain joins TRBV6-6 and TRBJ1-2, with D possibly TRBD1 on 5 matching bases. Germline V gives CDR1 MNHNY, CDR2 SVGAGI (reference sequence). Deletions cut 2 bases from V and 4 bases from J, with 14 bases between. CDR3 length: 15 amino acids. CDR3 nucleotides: TGTGCCAGCAGTTACGTGGCAGGGCGCACCTATGGCTACACCTTC. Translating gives CASSYVAGRTYGYTF.

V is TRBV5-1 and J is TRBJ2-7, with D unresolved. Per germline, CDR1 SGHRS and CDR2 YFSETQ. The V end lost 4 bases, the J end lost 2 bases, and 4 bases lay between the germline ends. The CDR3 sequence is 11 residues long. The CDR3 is CASSRAYEQYF. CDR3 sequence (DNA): TGCGCCAGCAGCCGAGCCTACGAGCAGTACTTC. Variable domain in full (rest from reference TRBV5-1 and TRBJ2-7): KAGVTQTPRYLIKTRGQQVTLSCSPISGHRSVSWYQQTPGQGLQFLFEYFSETQRNKGNFPGRFSGRQFSNSRSEMNVSTLELGDSALYLCASSRAYEQYFGPGTRLTVT.

CDR3 nucleotides: TGTGCCAGCAGTTTAGATCAGTTCGGGGAGCTGTTTTTT. Protein: CASSLDQFGELFF. This sequence joins TRBV12-3 or TRBV12-4 and TRBJ2-2; no clear D gene. Trimming took off 1 base at V and 7 bases at J, with 7 bases between the two ends. The CDR3 runs to 13 residues.

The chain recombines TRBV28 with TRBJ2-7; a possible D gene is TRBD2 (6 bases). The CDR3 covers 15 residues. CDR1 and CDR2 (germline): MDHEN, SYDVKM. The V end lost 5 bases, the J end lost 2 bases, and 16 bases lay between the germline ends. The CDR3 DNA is TGTGCCAGCAGTGGGCGGGGCCTAACAACCTACGAGCAGTACTTC. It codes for CASSGRGLTTYEQYF. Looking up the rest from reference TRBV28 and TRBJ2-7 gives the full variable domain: DVKVTQSSRYLVKRTGEKVFLECVQDMDHENMFWYRQDPGLGLRLIYFSYDVKMKEKGDIPEGYSVSREKKERFSLILESASTNQTSMYLCASSGRGLTTYEQYFGPGTRLTVT.

CDR3 bases: TGTGCCAGCAGCTTAGTTGGGCAGGGTTTAGATACGCAGTATTTT. Amino acid sequence: CASSLVGQGLDTQYF. The J gene is TRBJ2-3, the V gene TRBV11-2, with D tentatively TRBD1 (5 bases). The V and J ends lost 1 base and 5 bases respectively, with 13 bases between them. The CDR3 is 15 residues long. Per the germline V gene, CDR1 is SGHAT and CDR2 is FQNNGV.

CDR3 loop: CASSLQGVEAFF. CDR3 sequence (DNA): TGCGCCAGCAGCTTGCAGGGTGTAGAAGCTTTCTTT. This rearrangement joins TRBV5-1 to TRBJ1-1; possibly TRBD1 for D (5 bases). CDR3 size: 12 residues. Germline CDR1 SGHRS, CDR2 YFSETQ. The ends were cut back, 1 base at V and 8 bases at J, with 9 bases in the middle.

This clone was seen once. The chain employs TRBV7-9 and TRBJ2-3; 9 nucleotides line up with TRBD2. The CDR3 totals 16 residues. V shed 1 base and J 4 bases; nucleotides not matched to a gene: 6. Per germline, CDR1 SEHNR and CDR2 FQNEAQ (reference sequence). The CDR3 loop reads CASSLGAGGLADTQYF. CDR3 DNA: TGTGCCAGCAGCTTAGGTGCGGGAGGGCTGGCAGATACGCAGTATTTT.

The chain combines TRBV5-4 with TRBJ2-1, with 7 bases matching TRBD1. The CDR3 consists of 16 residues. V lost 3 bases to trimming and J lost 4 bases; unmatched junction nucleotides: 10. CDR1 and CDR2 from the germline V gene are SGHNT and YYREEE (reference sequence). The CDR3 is CASSSARDSPYNEQFF. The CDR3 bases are TGTGCCAGCAGCTCCGCCCGGGACAGCCCTTACAATGAGCAGTTCTTC.

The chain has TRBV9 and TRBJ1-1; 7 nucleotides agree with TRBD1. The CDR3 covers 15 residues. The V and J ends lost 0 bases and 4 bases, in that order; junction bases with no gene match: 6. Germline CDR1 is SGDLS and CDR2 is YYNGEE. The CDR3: CASSVVTGVVTEAFF. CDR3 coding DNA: TGTGCCAGCAGCGTAGTAACAGGGGTAGTCACTGAAGCTTTCTTT.

The CDR3 coding sequence is TGTGCCAGCAGTTTTGAAGTCGAGCAGCCCCAGCATTTT. It translates to CASSFEVEQPQHF. V usage is TRBV12-3 or TRBV12-4 and J usage is TRBJ1-5; unclear D gene. V was clipped by 3 bases and J by 7 bases, with 10 bases between them. This CDR3 comprises 13 residues.

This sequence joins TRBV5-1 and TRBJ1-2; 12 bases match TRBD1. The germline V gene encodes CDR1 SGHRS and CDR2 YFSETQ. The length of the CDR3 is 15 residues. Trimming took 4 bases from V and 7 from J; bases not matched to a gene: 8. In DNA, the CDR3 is TGCGCCAGCAGCCTAACCGGGACAGGGGGCTCTGGCTACACCTTC. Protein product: CASSLTGTGGSGYTF.

The CDR3 region is CASNRGNTEAFF. CDR3 sequence (DNA): TGTGCCAGCAATAGGGGTAACACTGAAGCTTTCTTT. This chain connects TRBV6-5 to TRBJ1-1; D is perhaps TRBD1 (5 bases). V was trimmed by 7 bases and J by 2 bases, leaving 8 bases between them. The CDR3 spans 12 residues. Germline loops: CDR1 MNHEY, CDR2 SVGAGI.

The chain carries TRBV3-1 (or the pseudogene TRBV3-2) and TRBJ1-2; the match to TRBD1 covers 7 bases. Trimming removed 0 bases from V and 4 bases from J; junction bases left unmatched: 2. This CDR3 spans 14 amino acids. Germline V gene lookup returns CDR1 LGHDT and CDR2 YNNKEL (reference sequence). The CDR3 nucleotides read TGTGCCAGCAGCCAAGAGGCAGGGGGCTATGGCTACACCTTC. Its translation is CASSQEAGGYGYTF.

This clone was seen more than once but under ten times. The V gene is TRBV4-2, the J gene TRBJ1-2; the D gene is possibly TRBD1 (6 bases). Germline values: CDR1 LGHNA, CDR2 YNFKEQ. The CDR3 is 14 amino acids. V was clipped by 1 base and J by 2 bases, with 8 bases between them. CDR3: CASSQAGVNYGYTF. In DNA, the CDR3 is TGTGCCAGCAGCCAAGCAGGGGTCAACTATGGCTACACCTTC.

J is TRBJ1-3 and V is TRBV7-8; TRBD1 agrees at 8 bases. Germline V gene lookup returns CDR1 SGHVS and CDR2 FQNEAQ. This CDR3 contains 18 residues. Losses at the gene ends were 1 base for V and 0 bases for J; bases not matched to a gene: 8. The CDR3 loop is CASSLGAGGPLSGNTIYF. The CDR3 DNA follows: TGTGCCAGCAGCTTAGGGGCAGGGGGCCCCCTCTCTGGAAACACCATATATTTT.

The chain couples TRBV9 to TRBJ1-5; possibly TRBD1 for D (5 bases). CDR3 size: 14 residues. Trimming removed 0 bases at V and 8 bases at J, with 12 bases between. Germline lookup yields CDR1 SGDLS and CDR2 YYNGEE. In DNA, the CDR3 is TGTGCCAGCAGCGTAGGTGGGGGAGGGGAGCCCCAGCATTTT. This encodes CASSVGGGGEPQHF.

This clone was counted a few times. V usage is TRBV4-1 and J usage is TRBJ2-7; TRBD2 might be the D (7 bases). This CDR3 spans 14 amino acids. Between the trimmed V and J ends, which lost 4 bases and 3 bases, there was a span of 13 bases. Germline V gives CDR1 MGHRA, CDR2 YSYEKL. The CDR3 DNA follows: TGCGCCAGCAGCCTTGGGGAGGGGGACTACGAGCAGTACTTC. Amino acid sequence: CASSLGEGDYEQYF.

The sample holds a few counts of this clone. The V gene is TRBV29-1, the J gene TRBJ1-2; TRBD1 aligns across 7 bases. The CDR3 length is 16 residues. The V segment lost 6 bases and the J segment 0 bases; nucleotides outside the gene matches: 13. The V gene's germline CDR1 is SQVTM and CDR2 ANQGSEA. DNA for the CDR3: TGCAGCGTGGACCGGGACAGTACTTCTCCTAACTATGGCTACACCTTC. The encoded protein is CSVDRDSTSPNYGYTF. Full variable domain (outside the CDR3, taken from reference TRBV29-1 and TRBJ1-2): SAVISQKPSRDICQRGTSLTIQCQVDSQVTMMFWYRQQPGQSLTLIATANQGSEATYESGFVIDKFPISRPNLTFSTLTVSNMSPEDSSIYLCSVDRDSTSPNYGYTFGSGTRLTVV.

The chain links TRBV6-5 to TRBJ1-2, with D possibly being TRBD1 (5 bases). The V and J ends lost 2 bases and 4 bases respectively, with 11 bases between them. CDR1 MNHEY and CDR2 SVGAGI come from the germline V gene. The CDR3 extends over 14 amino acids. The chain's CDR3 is CASSYHHDSYGYTF. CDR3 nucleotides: TGTGCCAGCAGTTACCACCATGACAGCTATGGCTACACCTTC.